This TCR beta chain emerged from a study of blood T cell repertoires in COVID-19. Study at large: Researchers got acute and convalescent COVID-19 samples from the United States, Italy and Spain. Nucleic acid was either cDNA or gDNA, and it came from T cells, B-cell-depleted T cells, or PBMCs.

This clone was seen just once. Only in-frame clones appear in the TCRdb table, and some are missing; sequencing was by immunoSEQ multiplex PCR. The data contain some 140,000 clones, approximately 83% of them singletons. Germline values: CDR1 MGHRA, CDR2 YSYEKL. The CDR3 sequence is 16 residues long. Germline trimming cut 0 bases from V and 9 bases from J; bases unmatched to any gene: 8. This chain uses TRBV4-1 with TRBJ2-1, with 10 bases matching TRBD2. The sequencing sample was made of peripheral blood. This TCR was sampled from a woman aged 55-70 years with acute or convalescent COVID-19. CDR3 sequence (DNA): TGCGCCAGCAGCCAAGATAACAGCGGGGGGGCCTCTGAGCAGTTCTTC. Translated, it gives CASSQDNSGGASEQFF.